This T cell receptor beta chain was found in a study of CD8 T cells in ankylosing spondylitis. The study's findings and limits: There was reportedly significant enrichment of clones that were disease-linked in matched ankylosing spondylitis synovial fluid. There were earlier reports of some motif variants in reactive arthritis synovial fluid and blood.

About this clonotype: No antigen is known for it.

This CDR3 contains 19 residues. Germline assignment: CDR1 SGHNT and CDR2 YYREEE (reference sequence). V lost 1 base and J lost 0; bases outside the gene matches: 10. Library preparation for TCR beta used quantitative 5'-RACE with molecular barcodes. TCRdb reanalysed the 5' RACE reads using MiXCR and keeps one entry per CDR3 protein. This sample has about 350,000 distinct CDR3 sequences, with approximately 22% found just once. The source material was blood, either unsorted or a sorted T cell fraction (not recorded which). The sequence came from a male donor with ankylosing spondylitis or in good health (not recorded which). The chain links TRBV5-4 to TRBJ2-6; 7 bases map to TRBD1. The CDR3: CASSLNKGAQGSGANVLTF. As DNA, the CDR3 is TGTGCCAGCAGCTTGAACAAGGGGGCTCAGGGCTCTGGGGCCAACGTCCTGACTTTC.